A selection of T cell receptor beta chains follows, all from one sample in a study of shared clonotypes between healthy human individuals. Method: immunoSEQ multiplex PCR; TCRdb's copy keeps in-frame clones and lacks some. The data hold about 1.1 million clones, with around three quarters observed a single time. The sample comprised memory CD4+ T cells from PBMCs. These receptors all stem from a man between 18 and 29 years old in good health. Some clones in this sample may be carry-over from other donors' samples. Each CDR3 is given with its conserved first and last residue. Fields, in order: D gene, V gene, clone size, J gene, CDR3 length, CDR3 protein, CDR3 DNA. The D gene is left open where the match is weak. Part of the rows lack a size; the others show once, few, many or a class for expanded clones.

>-|TRBV28|few|TRBJ2-7|14
CASSGYSRTYEQYF
TGTGCCAGCAGTGGATATTCCCGAACCTACGAGCAGTACTTC
>TRBD2|TRBV5-6|-|TRBJ2-2|18
CASIPRASGRTNTGELFF
TGTGCCAGCATCCCACGAGCTAGCGGGAGGACGAACACCGGGGAGCTGTTTTTT
>-|TRBV28|-|TRBJ2-7|14
CASSRPPLPYEQYF
TGTGCCAGCAGTCGCCCTCCCCTGCCCTACGAGCAGTACTTC
>TRBD1|TRBV5-4|-|TRBJ1-1|14
CASSLEGADTEAFF
TGTGCCAGCAGCTTAGAGGGGGCTGACACTGAAGCTTTCTTT
>-|TRBV7-9|-|TRBJ2-7|13
CASSTTSWGEQYF
TGTGCCAGCAGCACCACATCGTGGGGGGAGCAGTACTTC
>TRBD1|TRBV4-3|-|TRBJ1-2|15
CASSQGQAGGYGYTF
TGCGCCAGCAGCCAAGGTCAGGCAGGGGGCTATGGCTACACCTTC
>TRBD1|TRBV4-3|many|TRBJ2-5|15
CASSQGQGAQETRYF
TGCGCCAGCAGCCAGGGACAGGGGGCCCAAGAGACCCGGTACTTC
>-|TRBV19|-|TRBJ1-5|15
CASSIRGQGNQPQHF
TGTGCCAGTAGTATACGCGGGCAAGGCAATCAGCCCCAGCATTTT
>-|TRBV7-3|-|TRBJ1-1|14
CASSMRAGNTEAFF
TGTGCCAGCAGCATGAGGGCCGGCAACACTGAAGCTTTCTTT
>-|TRBV6-6|-|TRBJ2-1|15
CASTYRVAPSREQFF
TGTGCCAGCACCTACCGTGTCGCCCCCAGCCGTGAGCAGTTCTTC
>TRBD2|TRBV9|-|TRBJ2-3|16
CASSTRLAGVLDTQYF
TGTGCCAGCAGCACCCGACTAGCGGGAGTTCTAGATACGCAGTATTTT
>-|TRBV5-1|-|TRBJ2-6|16
CASSFPGLPSANVLTF
TGCGCCAGCAGCTTTCCGGGACTGCCCTCGGCCAACGTCCTGACTTTC
>-|TRBV30|few|TRBJ2-7|13
CAWSGGRYYEQYF
TGTGCCTGGAGTGGGGGCCGGTACTACGAGCAGTACTTC
>TRBD1|TRBV19|-|TRBJ2-1|15
CASRTLEGGGNEQFF
TGTGCCAGTAGAACCTTAGAAGGGGGCGGCAATGAGCAGTTCTTC
>-|TRBV4-1|-|TRBJ2-1|13
CASSQASDPRKFF
TGCGCCAGCAGCCAGGCCTCGGACCCACGAAAGTTCTTC
>-|TRBV6-1|-|TRBJ1-1|13
CASMLDLNTEAFF
TGTGCCAGCATGTTGGACCTAAACACTGAAGCTTTCTTT
>TRBD1|TRBV15|-|TRBJ2-1|11
CATSGDSEQFF
TGTGCCACCAGCGGGGACAGTGAGCAGTTCTTC
>-|TRBV10-2|once|TRBJ1-2|12
CASSERRLGYTF
TGCGCCAGCAGTGAAAGGAGGTTGGGCTACACCTTC
>-|TRBV29-1|-|TRBJ2-6|14
CSVGQGSGANVLTF
TGCAGCGTTGGCCAGGGGTCCGGGGCCAACGTCCTGACTTTC
>-|TRBV10-3|-|TRBJ2-6|15
CATSSTAPRANVLTF
TGTGCCACCAGCTCGACAGCACCCAGGGCCAACGTCCTGACTTTC
>-|TRBV19|-|TRBJ1-1|14
CASSLSQMNTEAFF
TGTGCCAGTAGTCTTTCTCAGATGAACACTGAAGCTTTCTTT
>-|TRBV28|-|TRBJ1-1|13
CASRVGGNTEAFF
TGTGCCAGCAGGGTAGGGGGTAACACTGAAGCTTTCTTT
>-|TRBV30|once|TRBJ2-7|12
CAWSTGTYEQYF
TGTGCCTGGAGTACAGGGACCTACGAGCAGTACTTC